These 12 T cell receptor beta chains share one sample of origin, sequenced in a study of response to subunit inactivated influenza vaccine (dated by TCRdb to 2017 to 2018). The library was produced with RT-PCR. Sequencing instrument: Illumina HiSeq 2500. TCRdb reanalyzed the raw reads on its own, using fastp at Q25 for trimming and MiXCR for clone calling, and kept in-frame beta chains. Every entry covers one CDR3 protein and lists the most common genes and DNA from its rows. Within this sample are approximately 520,000 distinct CDR3 sequences, with less than 30% of them counted one time only. Approximately 2% of the sample lies in the top ten. Specimen: CD4+ T cells sorted from PBMCs, collected 4 to 6 days after vaccination. These receptor sequences come from a man aged 45-65 years who received an inactivated influenza vaccine. Donor details come from another sample of the same person, matched by shared clones.

The chain has TRBV30 and TRBJ1-5; D call uncertain. Between the trimmed V and J ends, which lost 3 bases and 4 bases, there was a span of 10 bases. Germline CDR1 GTSNPN, CDR2 SVGIG (reference sequence). The CDR3 loop spans 13 amino acids. The CDR3 bases are TGTGCCTGGAGGAAAAGAAGAAATCAGCCCCAGCATTTT. Its protein is CAWRKRRNQPQHF. Full variable domain (rest looked up from reference TRBV30 and TRBJ1-5): SQTIHQWPATLVQPVGSPLSLECTVEGTSNPNLYWYRQAAGRGLQLLFYSVGIGQISSEVPQNLSASRPQDRQFILSSKKLLLSDSGFYLCAWRKRRNQPQHFGDGTRLSIL.

This chain uses TRBV5-8 with TRBJ2-2; D remains unclear. Deletions cut 4 bases from V and 6 bases from J, with 13 bases between. Germline V gene data show CDR1 as SGHTS and CDR2 as YDEGEE. This CDR3 contains 14 residues. This chain's CDR3 is CASSPWKLAGELFF. The CDR3 DNA is TGTGCCAGCAGCCCCTGGAAGTTAGCCGGGGAGCTGTTTTTT.

This clonotype was detected a few times. The CDR3 bases are TGTGCCAGCAGGCTACAGGGGGCCCCCTACAGTGAAGCTTTCTTT. Translating gives CASRLQGAPYSEAFF. This chain uses TRBV12-3 or TRBV12-4 with TRBJ1-1; TRBD1 aligns across 9 bases. CDR3 length equals 15 residues. The V segment lost 6 bases and the J segment 7 bases; nucleotides outside the gene matches: 12.

The table lists this clonotype with a few counts. J is TRBJ2-2 and V is TRBV5-1; weak D call: TRBD1 (6 bases). This CDR3 is built from 14 residues. Trimming took off 3 bases at V and 6 bases at J, with 12 bases between the two ends. Germline CDR1 reads SGHRS; CDR2 reads YFSETQ. This CDR3 reads CASSSRQESGELFF. CDR3 in DNA: TGCGCCAGCAGCTCTCGACAGGAATCCGGGGAGCTGTTTTTT.

The chain carries TRBV24-1 and TRBJ1-5; the D is unclear. Germline V CDR1 and CDR2: KGHDR, SFDVKD. The CDR3 is made up of 13 amino acids. V was pared by 8 bases and J by 3 bases, with 10 bases between. This chain's CDR3 is CATTSGNNQPQHF. The CDR3 DNA follows: TGTGCCACCACGTCGGGAAACAATCAGCCCCAGCATTTT.

The gene calls are TRBV10-3 and TRBJ1-2; possible D gene TRBD1, 5 bases. Per germline, CDR1 ENHRY and CDR2 SYGVKD. V lost 0 bases and J 8 bases, leaving 7 bases between the germline ends. The CDR3 covers 12 residues. For the CDR3, the DNA is TGTGCCATCAGTGAGTCCGGGACGGGCTACACCTTC. Translated, it gives CAISESGTGYTF.

This clonotype appeared a few times. V usage is TRBV5-1 and J usage is TRBJ2-2, with 7 bases fitting TRBD2. Germline CDR1 is SGHRS and CDR2 is YFSETQ. The junction had 4 bases not matched to a gene; V was cut back by 0 bases and J by 2 bases. This CDR3 is built from 16 residues. The CDR3 is CASSLGASGNTGELFF. The CDR3 coding sequence is TGCGCCAGCAGCTTGGGGGCTAGCGGCAACACCGGGGAGCTGTTTTTT. The complete variable domain, with remaining parts taken from reference TRBV5-1 and TRBJ2-2, reads KAGVTQTPRYLIKTRGQQVTLSCSPISGHRSVSWYQQTPGQGLQFLFEYFSETQRNKGNFPGRFSGRQFSNSRSEMNVSTLELGDSALYLCASSLGASGNTGELFFGEGSRLTVL.

The chain links TRBV12-3 or TRBV12-4 to TRBJ2-3; D is possibly TRBD2 (5 bases). The CDR3 runs to 13 residues. Trimming pared 7 bases from V and 2 bases from J, leaving 10 bases between. Written as DNA, the CDR3 is TGTGCCAGCACGCCCGGGGTCACAGATACGCAGTATTTT. This sequence encodes CASTPGVTDTQYF.

The CDR3 loop reads CSASLSSGNDEQYF. Written as DNA, the CDR3 is TGCAGTGCTAGTCTGTCTAGCGGGAACGACGAGCAGTACTTC. J is TRBJ2-7 and V is TRBV20-1; 9 bases agree with TRBD2. The trim removed 3 bases at V and 5 bases at J, leaving 8 bases unmatched. CDR3 length: 14 residues. CDR1 is DFQATT and CDR2 is SNEGSKA in the germline V gene (reference sequence).

This clonotype was observed a few times. The chain carries TRBV5-1 and TRBJ2-7, with a weak D call TRBD1 (6 bases). Germline V gene lookup returns CDR1 SGHRS and CDR2 YFSETQ. This CDR3 comprises 16 residues. Trimming removed 0 bases at V and 3 bases at J, with 16 bases between. The CDR3 DNA reads TGCGCCAGCAGCTTGGCGGGACCGGGACACAACTACGAGCAGTACTTC. This translates into CASSLAGPGHNYEQYF.

The sample holds a few counts of this clonotype. The chain employs TRBV14 and TRBJ2-7; D might be TRBD2 (6 bases). Between the trimmed V and J ends, which lost 4 bases and 1 base, there was a span of 14 bases. The CDR3 spans 15 residues. From germline, CDR1 is SGHDN and CDR2 FVKESK. The CDR3 region has the DNA TGTGCCAGCAGCCGCGGGACTCTACAATCCTACGAGCAGTACTTC. Translation: CASSRGTLQSYEQYF.

This clonotype was found many times. The rearrangement uses TRBV29-1 and TRBJ2-3, with D tentatively TRBD2 (6 bases). The CDR3 sequence is 13 residues long. The ends were cut back, 6 bases at V and 3 bases at J, with 13 bases in the middle. Germline lookup yields CDR1 SQVTM and CDR2 ANQGSEA. The CDR3 DNA reads TGCAGCGTCGCGGGGACGCTAACAGATACGCAGTATTTT. This encodes CSVAGTLTDTQYF.